Presented here are 20 T cell receptor beta chains from one specimen sequenced in a study of lymphopenia after photon versus proton radiotherapy. Produced via immunoSEQ multiplex PCR; TCRdb's table is partial and in-frame only. Of 29,000 or so clones listed, around 87% are singletons. The sample here was peripheral blood, taken from a patient treated with proton-based radiotherapy. Receptors were obtained from a woman in her fifties or sixties with cholangiocarcinoma. Some clones in this sample may be carry-over from other donors' samples.

The chain is built from TRBV9 and TRBJ2-3; perhaps D is TRBD1 or TRBD2 (5 bases each). This CDR3 region has 16 residues. Trimming cost V 0 bases and J 4 bases, with 15 bases left between them. The V gene's germline CDR1 is SGDLS and CDR2 YYNGEE. DNA for the CDR3: TGTGCCAGCAGCGTAGATGCGGGTATGGGGCCAGATACGCAGTATTTT. Translation: CASSVDAGMGPDTQYF.

The V and J genes are TRBV5-1 and TRBJ2-5; possibly TRBD2 for D (6 bases). CDR1 and CDR2 from the germline V gene are SGHRS and YFSETQ. Trimming stripped 0 bases from V and 5 bases from J, with 14 bases between. The CDR3 is made up of 15 amino acids. CDR3 bases: TGCGCCAGCAGCTTGGCCAGTGGAGGGCAGGAGACCCAGTACTTC. This translates into CASSLASGGQETQYF.

This clone was seen more than once but under ten times. The chain joins TRBV30 to TRBJ2-1, with 7 bases lining up with TRBD1. Losses at the gene ends were 0 bases for V and 2 bases for J; bases not matched to a gene: 4. From germline, CDR1 is GTSNPN and CDR2 SVGIG (reference sequence). This CDR3 region has 15 residues. The CDR3 region has the DNA TGTGCCTGGAGTGTAAAAGGGGGCCCCTACAATGAGCAGTTCTTC. Translating it yields CAWSVKGGPYNEQFF.

V usage is TRBV10-2 and J usage is TRBJ1-1; D remains ambiguous. Trimming stripped 4 bases from V and 0 bases from J, with 9 bases between. CDR1 and CDR2 from the germline V gene are WSHSY and SAAADI. The CDR3 runs 14 residues. The CDR3 spells CASSAYTLNTEAFF. CDR3 nucleotide sequence: TGCGCCAGCAGTGCTTACACTTTGAACACTGAAGCTTTCTTT.

The chain couples TRBV7-8 to TRBJ2-1, with D perhaps matching TRBD1 (5 bases). The V end was cut by 2 bases, the J end by 9 bases, with 14 bases between. CDR3 length equals 14 residues. CDR1 and CDR2 from the germline V gene are SGHVS and FQNEAQ. DNA of the CDR3: TGTGCCAGCAGCTTACAGGGAATCCCTAGTGAGCAGTTCTTC. It codes for CASSLQGIPSEQFF.

The J gene is TRBJ2-2, the V gene TRBV9, with a tentative D call TRBD1 (6 bases). The germline CDR1 and CDR2 sequences are SGDLS and YYNGEE. V was cut by 3 bases and J by 3 bases, with 12 bases left in between. The CDR3 is 15 residues long. The CDR3 DNA follows: TGTGCCAGCAGCGACCAGGGGTGGGACACCGGGGAGCTGTTTTTT. It is translated as CASSDQGWDTGELFF.

The V call is TRBV11-2, the J call TRBJ1-4, with unresolved D. CDR1 is SGHAT and CDR2 is FQNNGV in the germline V gene. Deletions cut 5 bases from V and 5 bases from J, with 15 bases between. This CDR3 comprises 15 residues. Here the CDR3 DNA reads TGTGCCAGCAGCCTAGGATGGAGCAGAAATGAAAAACTGTTTTTT. Translating it yields CASSLGWSRNEKLFF.

J is TRBJ1-4 and V is TRBV29-1; 9 bases line up with TRBD1. Germline CDR1 is SQVTM and CDR2 is ANQGSEA. The CDR3 has 13 amino acids. V lost 7 bases, J lost 5 bases, and 5 bases stayed unmatched. The CDR3 protein is CSAGDRVNEKLFF. The CDR3 DNA reads as TGCAGCGCCGGGGACAGGGTCAATGAAAAACTGTTTTTT.

The chain recombines TRBV29-1 with TRBJ2-4, with 7 bases that match TRBD2. Germline V gene sequence: CDR1 SQVTM, CDR2 ANQGSEA. V lost 7 bases to trimming and J lost 8 bases; unmatched junction nucleotides: 11. The CDR3 sequence is 13 residues long. This CDR3 is CSALLGEGDIQYF. CDR3 coding DNA: TGCAGCGCATTACTAGGGGAGGGCGACATTCAGTACTTC.

The genes are TRBV7-3 and TRBJ2-3, with D maybe TRBD2 (7 bases). This CDR3 comprises 15 residues. V shed 5 bases and J shed 4 bases, with 16 bases lying between them. CDR1 and CDR2 from the germline V gene are SGHTA and FQGTGA. DNA for the CDR3: TGTGCCAGCAGCGCTCAGGCGGGGGCGGCAGATACGCAGTATTTT. It encodes CASSAQAGAADTQYF.

V is TRBV7-2 and J is TRBJ1-1; 7 bases are shared with TRBD1. The length of the CDR3 is 14 residues. Germline V gene data show CDR1 as SGHTA and CDR2 as FQGNSA. V shed 6 bases, J shed 1 base, and the junction held 5 bases outside the gene matches. CDR3 amino acids: CASSYRTGNTEAFF. In DNA form, the CDR3 reads TGTGCCAGCAGTTATAGGACAGGGAACACTGAAGCTTTCTTT. The entire variable domain, with the rest obtained from reference TRBV7-2 and TRBJ1-1, is as follows: GAGVSQSPSNKVTEKGKDVELRCDPISGHTALYWYRQSLGQGLEFLIYFQGNSAPDKSGLPSDRFSAERTGGSVSTLTIQRTQQEDSAVYLCASSYRTGNTEAFFGQGTRLTVV.

The CDR3 is CASGNSGNTIYF. CDR3 in DNA: TGTGCCAGTGGGAACTCCGGAAACACCATATATTTT. The chain employs TRBV19 and TRBJ1-3; unclear D gene. This CDR3 has 12 amino acids. Germline CDR1 is LNHDA and CDR2 is SQIVND (reference sequence). The germline V and J ends were trimmed by 8 bases and 4 bases, with 9 bases remaining between them.

V and J are TRBV2 and TRBJ1-3; D is ambiguous. CDR3 size: 14 residues. The germline gives CDR1 SNHLY, CDR2 FYNNEI. Deletions cut 5 bases from V and 0 bases from J, with 8 bases between. In DNA form, the CDR3 reads TGTGCCAGCAGTCGCAGTTCCTCTGGAAACACCATATATTTT. Encoded protein: CASSRSSSGNTIYF.

This sequence joins TRBV9 and TRBJ2-5; D call uncertain. The ends were cut back, 1 base at V and 5 bases at J, with 12 bases in the middle. Germline V gene lookup returns CDR1 SGDLS and CDR2 YYNGEE. This CDR3 is built from 14 residues. CDR3 nucleotide sequence: TGTGCCAGCAGCGTAACCCCAGCCGAGGAGACCCAGTACTTC. Translation gives CASSVTPAEETQYF.

The genes are TRBV11-2 and TRBJ2-6, with unresolved D. This CDR3 has 15 residues. The V and J ends lost 1 base and 0 bases respectively, with 4 bases between them. Germline V lookup: CDR1 SGHAT, CDR2 FQNNGV. The chain's CDR3 is CASSLGDSGANVLTF. In DNA, the CDR3 is TGTGCCAGCAGCTTAGGTGACTCTGGGGCCAACGTCCTGACTTTC.

The rearrangement links TRBV19 to TRBJ2-2; 9 bases are a match to TRBD1. The CDR3 loop spans 16 amino acids. V lost 7 bases and J lost 5; bases outside the gene matches: 11. Germline loops: CDR1 LNHDA, CDR2 SQIVND (reference sequence). CDR3 region: CASTTSGQGYTGELFF. In nucleotides, the CDR3 is TGTGCCAGTACCACCTCGGGACAGGGCTATACCGGGGAGCTGTTTTTT. Full variable domain (remainder filled in from reference TRBV19 and TRBJ2-2): DGGITQSPKYLFRKEGQNVTLSCEQNLNHDAMYWYRQDPGQGLRLIYYSQIVNDFQKGDIAEGYSVSREKKESFPLTVTSAQKNPTAFYLCASTTSGQGYTGELFFGEGSRLTVL.

This chain links TRBV4-3 with TRBJ1-1; 7 positions agree with TRBD1. Germline CDR1 LGHNA, CDR2 YSLEER. V was pared by 0 bases and J by 4 bases, with 2 bases of the junction left unmatched. The CDR3 consists of 14 residues. CDR3 DNA sequence: TGCGCCAGCAGCCAAGAACAGGGGACCACTGAAGCTTTCTTT. Translated: CASSQEQGTTEAFF.

The rearrangement links TRBV30 to TRBJ2-3; D is unclear. The ends were cut back, 2 bases at V and 6 bases at J, with 9 bases in the middle. This CDR3 has 12 amino acids. CDR1 is GTSNPN and CDR2 is SVGIG in the germline V gene (reference sequence). This CDR3 is CAWSRTADTQYF. In DNA, the CDR3 is TGTGCCTGGAGTCGGACGGCGGATACGCAGTATTTT.

This chain links TRBV18 with TRBJ2-1; D possibly corresponds to TRBD2 (6 bases). Germline V gene sequence: CDR1 KGHSH, CDR2 LQKENI. V lost 6 bases to trimming and J lost 10 bases, with 28 bases between them. There are 17 residues in the CDR3. This CDR3 reads CASSPGVTRDSGKEQFF. In DNA, the CDR3 is TGTGCCAGCTCCCCGGGTGTGACCCGGGACTCCGGAAAGGAGCAGTTCTTC.

The V call is TRBV30, the J call TRBJ1-4; 7 bases map to TRBD1. J gave up 1 base and V 8 bases, and 4 bases lay outside the gene matches. The CDR3 has 13 amino acids. The germline CDR1 and CDR2 sequences are GTSNPN and SVGIG (reference sequence). The CDR3 sequence: CAPTGRTNEKLFF. DNA of the CDR3: TGTGCCCCGACAGGGAGAACTAATGAAAAACTGTTTTTT.